This T cell receptor (beta chain) was identified in a study of blood T cells in healthy people across ages. Notes on the study in general: The diversity estimates, figures obtained from one million T cells, were considered underestimates.

It was with a sample-barcoded 5' primer and a J-beta primer mix that a second PCR of about 7 to 12 cycles was run. All samples yielded 3 million or more CDR3-containing paired-end reads. TCRdb called the 5' RACE reads again in MiXCR, with one record for every CDR3 protein. The sample yields 650,000 to 1,000,000 distinct CDR3 sequences, 36% seen once. Comment on this clonotype: What it recognizes is unknown.

Sequencing was done on a sample of blood. The sequence was collected from a young man in good health.

The CDR3 reads CSDRDRVTYGYTF. CDR3 nucleotide sequence: TGCAGCGACCGGGACAGGGTGACCTATGGCTACACCTTC. The chain carries TRBV29-1 and TRBJ1-2; 9 bases match TRBD1. The CDR3 runs 13 residues. After removal of 7 bases from V and 4 bases from J, the junction contained 7 bases not matched to a gene. Germline lookup yields CDR1 SQVTM and CDR2 ANQGSEA.